Below are 28 T cell receptor beta chains sequenced from a single sample in a study of vaccination and CD4 T cells after COVID-19. MiXCR, applied by TCRdb to the PCR reads, yields one record per CDR3 protein. Among 15,000 to 16,000 distinct CDR3 sequences listed, 66% were seen once. The sequenced sample was CD4+ T cells from blood, obtained after SARS-CoV-2 vaccination. The receptors shown here come from a human donor who had recovered from COVID-19.

This rearrangement joins TRBV7-2 to TRBJ2-2, with D hard to call. There are 14 residues in the CDR3. Germline assignment: CDR1 SGHTA and CDR2 FQGNSA. V lost 7 bases and J 4 bases, leaving 13 bases between the germline ends. The CDR3 is CASNGRIPTGELFF. In DNA form, the CDR3 reads TGTGCCAGCAACGGCAGGATTCCCACCGGGGAGCTGTTTTTT.

The J gene is TRBJ1-1, the V gene TRBV19; D uncertain. This CDR3 spans 12 amino acids. The germline V and J ends were trimmed by 7 bases and 7 bases, with 13 bases remaining between them. Germline CDR1 is LNHDA and CDR2 is SQIVND (reference sequence). CDR3 coding DNA: TGTGCCAGTACAGACCGAAAAAGTGAAGCTTTCTTT. Protein sequence: CASTDRKSEAFF.

The chain combines TRBV20-1 with TRBJ1-1; no clear D. This CDR3 comprises 13 residues. Germline CDR1 is DFQATT and CDR2 is SNEGSKA (reference sequence). The germline V and J ends were trimmed by 0 bases and 4 bases, with 9 bases remaining between them. CDR3 sequence: CSARDGLITEAFF. DNA of the CDR3: TGCAGTGCTAGAGACGGACTTATCACTGAAGCTTTCTTT.

The rearrangement links TRBV20-1 to TRBJ1-5; TRBD1 agrees at 7 bases. The CDR3 runs to 12 residues. CDR1 is DFQATT and CDR2 is SNEGSKA in the germline V gene (reference sequence). CDR3 region: CSVNRGGQPQHF. CDR3 DNA: TGCAGCGTGAACAGGGGTGGACAGCCCCAGCATTTT.

This clonotype occurred a few times. The chain carries TRBV20-1 and TRBJ2-1, with 10 bases that match TRBD2. Losses at the gene ends were 0 bases for V and 5 bases for J; bases not matched to a gene: 4. The CDR3 is made up of 15 amino acids. Germline V gene sequence: CDR1 DFQATT, CDR2 SNEGSKA (reference sequence). The CDR3 bases are TGCAGTGCTAGAGACGTAGCGGGAGGCCACAATGAGCAGTTCTTC. Amino acid sequence: CSARDVAGGHNEQFF.

The gene calls are TRBV20-1 and TRBJ2-5; D is undetermined. Germline lookup yields CDR1 DFQATT and CDR2 SNEGSKA (reference sequence). V gave up 6 bases and J gave up 5 bases, with 13 bases separating them. This CDR3 is 12 amino acids long. The chain's CDR3 is CSAPTLGETQYF. CDR3 coding DNA: TGCAGTGCCCCCACGTTGGGGGAGACCCAGTACTTC.

The rearrangement joins TRBV7-9 to TRBJ2-7, with 15 bases identical to TRBD2. J was trimmed by 7 bases and V by 8 bases; bases with no gene match: 3. This CDR3 region has 13 residues. Germline V gene lookup returns CDR1 SEHNR and CDR2 FQNEAQ (reference sequence). CDR3 region: CASGLAGGHEQYF. The CDR3 nucleotides read TGTGCCAGCGGACTAGCGGGAGGGCATGAGCAGTACTTC.

The genes are TRBV20-1 and TRBJ2-3; 14 bases are shared with TRBD2. After removal of 0 bases from V and 3 bases from J, the junction contained 8 bases not matched to a gene. The CDR3 loop spans 18 amino acids. The germline CDR1 and CDR2 sequences are DFQATT and SNEGSKA (reference sequence). The CDR3 DNA reads as TGCAGTGCTAGAGATCTCGCCGGGACTAGCGGGAGTACAGATACGCAGTATTTT. Encoded protein: CSARDLAGTSGSTDTQYF.

This chain connects TRBV7-2 to TRBJ1-6; D unclear. Trimming shortened V by 3 bases and J by 6 bases, and 9 bases separated the two germline ends. Germline V CDR1 and CDR2: SGHTA, FQGNSA. The CDR3 extends over 14 amino acids. Here the CDR3 reads CASSLNRLNSPLHF. The CDR3 DNA follows: TGTGCCAGCAGCTTGAACAGACTTAATTCACCCCTCCACTTT.

The chain has TRBV7-2 and TRBJ2-2; D might be TRBD2 (5 bases). CDR1 SGHTA and CDR2 FQGNSA come from the germline V gene. The CDR3 has 15 residues. V lost 5 bases to trimming and J lost 2 bases, with 12 bases between them. This CDR3 is CASSPPAENTGELFF. CDR3 nucleotides: TGTGCCAGCAGCCCGCCAGCGGAAAACACCGGGGAGCTGTTTTTT. The full variable domain, with the rest looked up from reference TRBV7-2 and TRBJ2-2, is GAGVSQSPSNKVTEKGKDVELRCDPISGHTALYWYRQSLGQGLEFLIYFQGNSAPDKSGLPSDRFSAERTGGSVSTLTIQRTQQEDSAVYLCASSPPAENTGELFFGEGSRLTVL.

V usage is TRBV15 and J usage is TRBJ1-3; 7 bases are shared with TRBD1. The CDR3 covers 18 residues. V dropped 2 bases and J dropped 2; count of bases not matched to a gene: 12. The germline V gene encodes CDR1 LNHNV and CDR2 YYDKDF (reference sequence). CDR3 residues: CATSRSRYTTGPGNTIYF. The CDR3 coding sequence is TGTGCCACCAGCAGATCGAGATACACGACAGGGCCTGGAAACACCATATATTTT.

The chain has TRBV28 and TRBJ1-5; D call uncertain. The CDR3 is made up of 15 amino acids. V was shortened by 5 bases and J by 2 bases, with 13 bases between the two germline ends. The germline CDR1 and CDR2 sequences are MDHEN and SYDVKM. The CDR3 is CASSGLGRGNQPQHF. The CDR3 coding sequence is TGTGCCAGCAGTGGACTCGGGCGGGGCAATCAGCCCCAGCATTTT.

This clonotype was seen a few times. V and J are TRBV20-1 and TRBJ2-5; 7 bases map to TRBD2. V dropped 6 bases and J dropped 2; count of bases not matched to a gene: 18. CDR3 length: 17 amino acids. Germline CDR1 DFQATT, CDR2 SNEGSKA (reference sequence). The CDR3 DNA follows: TGCAGTGCAAGTCAACCCAATCCTAGCGGCTATCAAGAGACCCAGTACTTC. Translation: CSASQPNPSGYQETQYF.

This clonotype was observed once. The gene calls are TRBV2 and TRBJ1-5; the D gene is possibly TRBD1 (5 bases). The CDR3 extends over 18 amino acids. The germline V and J ends were trimmed by 4 bases and 4 bases, with 23 bases remaining between them. The germline V gene has CDR1 SNHLY and CDR2 FYNNEI. CDR3 region: CASSVVRDPKIGNQPQHF. In DNA form, the CDR3 reads TGTGCCAGCAGTGTAGTACGGGACCCGAAGATAGGAAATCAGCCCCAGCATTTT.

There are a few counts of this clonotype. The J gene is TRBJ1-6, the V gene TRBV7-6; 9 positions match TRBD1. V dropped 5 bases and J dropped 10; count of bases not matched to a gene: 12. This CDR3 has 16 residues. CDR1 is SGHVS and CDR2 is FNYEAQ in the germline V gene. The CDR3 sequence is CASSPRDRVGWSPLHF. CDR3 nucleotide sequence: TGTGCCAGCAGCCCTAGGGACAGGGTGGGGTGGTCACCCCTCCACTTT.

The V call is TRBV5-4, the J call TRBJ2-2, with 10 bases matching TRBD2. The junction had 3 bases not matched to a gene; V was cut back by 0 bases and J by 4 bases. The CDR3 loop spans 16 amino acids. Germline V lookup: CDR1 SGHNT, CDR2 YYREEE (reference sequence). CDR3 protein: CASSLVGLASTGELFF. The CDR3 coding sequence is TGTGCCAGCAGCTTGGTGGGACTAGCGAGCACCGGGGAGCTGTTTTTT.

This clonotype was counted only a few times. This chain uses TRBV20-1 with TRBJ2-5; 8 bases fit TRBD1. Germline CDR1 reads DFQATT; CDR2 reads SNEGSKA (reference sequence). The CDR3 extends over 14 amino acids. V was clipped by 6 bases and J by 1 base; unmatched bases: 7. CDR3 nucleotides: TGCAGTGCCCCGACAGGGGAAGGCCAAGAGACCCAGTACTTC. This sequence encodes CSAPTGEGQETQYF.

The V and J genes are TRBV11-3 and TRBJ2-5; D is possibly TRBD2 (6 bases). The CDR3 contains 14 residues. Germline V lookup: CDR1 SGHNT, CDR2 YENEEA. V lost 2 bases to trimming and J lost 5 bases, with 12 bases between them. Here the CDR3 DNA reads TGTGCCAGCAGCTTATACGGGAGTGGGGAGACCCAGTACTTC. Its protein is CASSLYGSGETQYF. Using reference TRBV11-3 and TRBJ2-5 for the parts outside the CDR3, the full variable domain is EAGVVQSPRYKIIEKKQPVAFWCNPISGHNTLYWYLQNLGQGPELLIRYENEEAVDDSQLPKDRFSAERLKGVDSTLKIQPAELGDSAVYLCASSLYGSGETQYFGPGTRLLVL.

The rearrangement joins TRBV20-1 to TRBJ1-5, with D perhaps matching TRBD1 (6 bases). Per the germline V gene, CDR1 is DFQATT and CDR2 is SNEGSKA (reference sequence). The CDR3 is 15 residues long. Trimming removed 3 bases at V and 3 bases at J, with 15 bases between. The CDR3 nucleotides read TGCAGTGCTAGCCTTGGACAGATGGCCAATCAGCCCCAGCATTTT. It encodes CSASLGQMANQPQHF.

The CDR3 DNA reads as TGTGCCAGCGCCTCCTTGAGGGAGGGGAACATTCAGTACTTC. Protein sequence: CASASLREGNIQYF. The chain joins TRBV27 to TRBJ2-4; TRBD2 matches at 7 bases. The germline CDR1 and CDR2 sequences are MNHEY and SMNVEV (reference sequence). With 8 bases clipped from V and 7 bases from J, the junction kept 11 bases outside the gene matches. The CDR3 is 14 residues long.

This rearrangement joins TRBV20-1 to TRBJ2-6; D gene uncertain. Trimming took off 3 bases at V and 0 bases at J, with 6 bases between the two ends. CDR3 length: 14 residues. Per germline, CDR1 DFQATT and CDR2 SNEGSKA (reference sequence). The CDR3 reads CSASSFSGANVLTF. CDR3 coding DNA: TGCAGTGCTAGCTCCTTCTCTGGGGCCAACGTCCTGACTTTC.

This chain uses TRBV7-9 with TRBJ2-7; no definite D call. The germline V gene encodes CDR1 SEHNR and CDR2 FQNEAQ (reference sequence). This CDR3 contains 13 residues. V dropped 1 base and J dropped 5 bases, with 9 bases sitting between them. Here the CDR3 DNA reads TGTGCCAGCAGCTTAGAAGTAGCCGACGAGCAGTACTTC. Protein sequence: CASSLEVADEQYF.

The V call is TRBV20-1, the J call TRBJ2-5, with a tentative D call TRBD2 (6 bases). V dropped 5 bases and J dropped 7 bases, with 23 bases sitting between them. The CDR3 has 15 amino acids. Germline-derived CDR1 and CDR2 are DFQATT and SNEGSKA (reference sequence). As DNA, the CDR3 is TGCAGTGCTGCGGGGAAGGACCGGGGTTGGGGGACCCAGTACTTC. This translates into CSAAGKDRGWGTQYF.

The chain carries TRBV24-1 and TRBJ2-2, with D possibly TRBD1 on 5 matching bases. Per germline, CDR1 KGHDR and CDR2 SFDVKD. This CDR3 has 13 residues. The ends were cut back, 7 bases at V and 3 bases at J, with 8 bases in the middle. CDR3 sequence (DNA): TGTGCCACCAGCTGGACACACACCGGGGAGCTGTTTTTT. The encoded protein is CATSWTHTGELFF.

This clonotype was recorded once. The V and J genes are TRBV2 and TRBJ2-2; 13 nucleotides align to TRBD2. The CDR3 runs to 15 residues. Germline CDR1 is SNHLY and CDR2 is FYNNEI. V lost 6 bases and J lost 2; bases outside the gene matches: 0. The chain's CDR3 is CASRGLAGNTGELFF. CDR3 in DNA: TGTGCCAGCAGGGGACTAGCGGGAAACACCGGGGAGCTGTTTTTT.

V usage is TRBV20-1 and J usage is TRBJ2-3; D remains unclear. Trimming took off 5 bases at V and 1 base at J, with 10 bases between the two ends. The CDR3 extends over 13 amino acids. Germline loops: CDR1 DFQATT, CDR2 SNEGSKA (reference sequence). The CDR3, as DNA: TGCAGTGCTCTGAGGCGAGGCACAGATACGCAGTATTTT. It specifies CSALRRGTDTQYF.

This clonotype was observed a few times. Here the CDR3 DNA reads TGTGCCAGCAGCGTAGGAGCGGGAGGAGGGGAGACCCAGTACTTC. It translates to CASSVGAGGGETQYF. This rearrangement joins TRBV9 to TRBJ2-5; 9 bases map to TRBD2. Germline CDR1 is SGDLS and CDR2 is YYNGEE. The CDR3 consists of 15 residues. Trimming took 0 bases from V and 5 from J; bases not matched to a gene: 5.

This clonotype has only one observation. J is TRBJ1-1 and V is TRBV19; no clear D. The length of the CDR3 is 13 residues. Trimming removed 6 bases at V and 3 bases at J, with 11 bases between. Germline V CDR1 and CDR2: LNHDA, SQIVND (reference sequence). The CDR3 sequence: CASREGRDTEAFF. The CDR3 bases are TGTGCCAGTAGGGAAGGACGGGACACTGAAGCTTTCTTT.